The TCR beta chain described here comes from a study of T-cell memory formation after mild COVID-19 (dated by TCRdb to about 2021). Some background on the complete study: TCR sequence clusters from the two donors were found to be largely donor specific. Longitudinal TCRalpha and TCRbeta repertoire sequencing tracked T-cell clones expanding and contracting after mild COVID-19 in a couple of donors. The cohort was made up of two young adult volunteers, one female and one male, who were previously healthy. What the study reported, not specific to this receptor: Contracting CD4+ clones turned up mainly in the CM and EM memory subsets, whereas EMRA was where CD8+ clones were enriched. SARS-CoV-2 specificity of the second-wave clones peaking on day 37 was not confirmed. Clones contracting from day 15 to 85 had balanced CD4/CD8 phenotypes, while a second wave expanding from day 15 to 37 was biased towards CD4+. Some responding clones were detected in pre-infection memory, suggesting pre-existing cross-reactive memory T cells joined the SARS-CoV-2 response. The study included only a couple of mild cases, and larger cohorts that include severe cases with pre-infection samples were judged to be necessary.

The sequencer was an Illumina NovaSeq 6000. TCRalpha and TCRbeta cDNA libraries were constructed by 5'RACE with constant-segment primers, with sample barcodes and unique molecular identifiers being introduced. Trizol reagent was used to extract RNA from every sample. Amplification of the libraries took two PCR steps, and the second step added a second sample barcode plus Illumina TruSeq adapters. Libraries were sequenced on an Illumina NovaSeq with 2 x 150 bp paired-end reads. The source study handled its data this way. With migec v1.2.7, reads were demultiplexed and then collapsed into UMI-guided consensus sequences. Using mixcr v2.1.11, UMI consensuses were aligned to TRA and TRB V and J templates and then assembled into clonotypes. A clonotype was counted as expanded or contracted only if both edgeR and NoisET called the change significant, with noise models trained on biological replicates. For edgeR calls, the thresholds were a false discovery rate-adjusted p below 0.01 and a log2 fold-change of 1. As an exploratory analysis of dynamics, max-normalized trajectories of the 1000 most abundant clonotypes were examined by PCA with hierarchical clustering. Separately sequenced CD4+ and CD8+ repertoires were used to assign a CD4 or CD8 phenotype to each responding clone. Using fastp trimming at Q25 and MiXCR clonotype assembly, TCRdb reanalyzed the public sequencing data and kept in-frame beta chains. Rows matching on CDR3 protein sequence are summarized as one entry with the most common DNA and genes. These V and J calls derive from TCRdb rather than the authors' analysis. This sample gives 350,000 or so distinct CDR3 sequences in total; around 20% of them show up just once. The top ten clones comprise around 20% of the sample.

The CDR3 covers 14 residues, taking in both the cysteine and the phenylalanine. Only the CDR3 region is kept as DNA, spanning 42 bases read in frame from base 1. Trimming at the junction amounts to 5 bases on V and 2 bases on J, and the germline ends lie 13 bases apart. CDR1 and CDR2 are read off the germline V gene (reference sequence) as SEHNR and FQNEAQ. Turning to this clonotype: This clone's antigen is unknown. The record has no base qualities; no much larger clone is one base away.

Ficoll-Paque density gradient centrifugation was the method used to isolate PBMCs. This receptor was obtained from a man aged 18 to 29 who had mild COVID-19 (a few samples of this study predate the infection). The sample titles of this study are shuffled in the database, so cell type and time point are left out; the donor was told from shared clones. The sample consisted of PBMCs or a T cell subset sorted from them (not recorded which). The chain links TRBV7-9 with TRBJ2-7, and possibly TRBD2, on 6 matching bases. Read as DNA, the sequence is TGTGCCAGCAGCCCCCGGGACTTCCCCTACGAGCAGTACTTC. It translates to CASSPRDFPYEQYF.